One sample yielded the 12 T cell receptor beta chains listed below, sequenced in a study of T cell repertoires in cytomegalovirus infection. TCRdb reanalysed the reads using MiXCR and keeps one entry per CDR3 protein. The sample contains nearly 700,000 distinct CDR3 sequences, around a third of which appear only once. Their antigens remain unidentified. The input for sequencing was cultured PBMCs, taken from culture after CMV antigen stimulation. These receptors were taken from a human donor in good health (CMV status not recorded). Some clones in this sample may be carry-over from other donors' samples.

This clonotype was seen only a few times. The chain has TRBV20-1 and TRBJ2-3, with 7 bases identical to TRBD1. Trimming took 4 bases from V and 2 from J; bases not matched to a gene: 6. Germline V CDR1 and CDR2: DFQATT, SNEGSKA (reference sequence). This CDR3 has 14 residues. The CDR3 bases are TGCAGTGCTACAAGGACAGGTTTCACAGATACGCAGTATTTT. Residues: CSATRTGFTDTQYF.

With regard to this clonotype: A much larger clone sits a single nucleotide away, making a read error possible. This sequence joins TRBV7-9 and TRBJ2-3; D is uncertain. Germline values: CDR1 SEHNR, CDR2 FQNEAQ (reference sequence). V lost 2 bases to trimming and J lost 3 bases, with 6 bases between them. The CDR3 spans 13 residues. CDR3 sequence: CASSLTQTDTQYF. CDR3 nucleotide sequence: TGTGCCAGCAGCTTAACGCAGACAGATACGCAGTATTTT.

V is TRBV19 and J is TRBJ1-5, with TRBD1 as a possible D gene (5 bases). V lost 6 bases and J lost 3, with 15 bases in between. The CDR3 is made up of 15 amino acids. The germline V gene has CDR1 LNHDA and CDR2 SQIVND (reference sequence). This CDR3 is CASSHHGGNNQPQHF. In nucleotides, the CDR3 is TGTGCCAGTAGCCACCACGGGGGGAACAATCAGCCCCAGCATTTT.

This clonotype was seen a handful of times. The chain carries TRBV7-2 and TRBJ2-7; TRBD1 is a possible D gene (6 bases). Germline assignment: CDR1 SGHTA and CDR2 FQGNSA. V lost 5 bases and J 6 bases, leaving 17 bases between the germline ends. The CDR3 contains 14 residues. This chain's CDR3 is CASSRGWGPGEQYF. In DNA, the CDR3 is TGTGCCAGCAGCCGCGGCTGGGGGCCGGGCGAGCAGTACTTC.

This CDR3 reads CASSLVGVARTYTDTQYF. The CDR3 nucleotides read TGTGCCAGCAGCTTAGTTGGGGTGGCTAGAACATACACAGATACGCAGTATTTT. The rearrangement links TRBV7-2 to TRBJ2-3; D not certain. The germline V gene has CDR1 SGHTA and CDR2 FQGNSA. The CDR3 runs to 18 residues. The ends were cut back, 1 base at V and 2 bases at J, with 19 bases in the middle.

The J gene is TRBJ2-1, the V gene TRBV6-6, with 9 bases fitting TRBD2. This CDR3 is built from 16 residues. The J segment lost 7 bases and the V segment lost 0 bases, leaving 7 bases of the junction unmatched. The germline V gene has CDR1 MNHNY and CDR2 SVGAGI (reference sequence). The CDR3 coding sequence is TGTGCCAGCAGTTACTCGGGCGGGGGGGCCGGTAATGAGCAGTTCTTC. Protein sequence: CASSYSGGGAGNEQFF.

This clonotype was seen ten or more times. The chain carries TRBV12-3 or TRBV12-4 and TRBJ2-3; possible D gene TRBD2, 6 bases. Trimming removed 0 bases at V and 4 bases at J, with 14 bases between. The CDR3 contains 16 residues. The CDR3 loop reads CASSLARRTIPDTQYF. DNA for the CDR3: TGTGCCAGCAGTTTAGCGAGAAGGACTATTCCAGATACGCAGTATTTT.

The chain combines TRBV5-1 with TRBJ2-2, with D possibly matching TRBD2 (5 bases). Per germline, CDR1 SGHRS and CDR2 YFSETQ. V was shortened by 5 bases and J by 2 bases, with 10 bases between the two germline ends. The CDR3 runs to 14 residues. The CDR3 bases are TGCGCCAGCAGGAGGGAAACCAACACCGGGGAGCTGTTTTTT. This translates into CASRRETNTGELFF. Full variable domain (missing parts from reference TRBV5-1 and TRBJ2-2): KAGVTQTPRYLIKTRGQQVTLSCSPISGHRSVSWYQQTPGQGLQFLFEYFSETQRNKGNFPGRFSGRQFSNSRSEMNVSTLELGDSALYLCASRRETNTGELFFGEGSRLTVL.

In this sample, this clonotype turned up once. The chain links TRBV2 to TRBJ2-1; 7 nucleotides align to TRBD1. V was pared by 8 bases and J by 5 bases, with 6 bases of the junction left unmatched. The germline gives CDR1 SNHLY, CDR2 FYNNEI. CDR3 length: 13 residues. The CDR3 reads CASRGTANNEQFF. The DNA of the CDR3 is TGTGCCAGCCGAGGGACAGCAAACAATGAGCAGTTCTTC.

A remark on this clonotype: One base away lies a much larger clone, so this may be a sequencing read error. The chain employs TRBV4-1 and TRBJ2-3; no clear D. The CDR3 has 13 residues. The germline V gene has CDR1 MGHRA and CDR2 YSYEKL. The CDR3 region is CASSHQGTDTQYF. CDR3 nucleotides: TGTGCCAGCAGCCACCAGGGCACAGATACGCAGTATTTT.

On this clonotype itself: This may come from a read error, since a much larger clone is one base off. The chain uses TRBV7-6 and TRBJ1-1; D is ambiguous. Trimming took off 1 base at V and 1 base at J, with 10 bases between the two ends. Per the germline V gene, CDR1 is SGHVS and CDR2 is FNYEAQ. This CDR3 is 15 amino acids long. In DNA form, the CDR3 reads TGTGCCAGCAGCTTAGACGTGGCGGCGAACACTGAAGCTTTCTTT. Its protein is CASSLDVAANTEAFF.

This clonotype was recorded a few times. The V and J genes are TRBV20-1 and TRBJ1-1; D is unresolved. Deletions cut 0 bases from V and 5 bases from J, with 13 bases between. Germline V gene sequence: CDR1 DFQATT, CDR2 SNEGSKA (reference sequence). The CDR3 runs 14 residues. CDR3 residues: CSARDFRLRTEAFF. DNA for the CDR3: TGCAGTGCTAGAGATTTCAGGTTACGGACTGAAGCTTTCTTT.